This T cell receptor (beta chain) was identified during a study of T cell repertoires in cytomegalovirus infection. With regard to this clonotype: The antigen is undetermined.

TCRdb recomputed calls from the reads with MiXCR, one row per CDR3 protein. The sample consists of some 940,000 distinct CDR3 sequences, roughly 30% of them appearing once. The CDR3 is made up of 15 amino acids. V was shortened by 3 bases and J by 2 bases, with 12 bases between the two germline ends. CDR1 is MDHEN and CDR2 is SYDVKM in the germline V gene. The sample was cultured CD8+ T cells from PBMCs, taken from culture after CMV antigen stimulation. The TCR was taken from a human donor in good health (CMV status not recorded). Some clones in this sample may be carry-over from other donors' samples. This chain joins TRBV28 and TRBJ2-3; the D gene is possibly TRBD1 (6 bases). The CDR3 sequence is CASSLVGTLTDTQYF. The CDR3 nucleotides are TGTGCCAGCAGTTTGGTGGGGACACTCACAGATACGCAGTATTTT.